The clone carrying this TCR beta chain turned up a few times. Its antigen remains unidentified. TCRdb called the reads again in MiXCR, with one record for every CDR3 protein. The table records approximately 600,000 distinct CDR3 sequences, just under 40% of them present only once. The data are from a study of T cell repertoires in cytomegalovirus infection. Overall study context: Both recently identified HLA-C-restricted and well-studied HLA-B-restricted CMV epitopes were used in the study.

V trimming: 6 bases; J trimming: 3 bases; junction bases outside the gene matches: 7. Germline V CDR1 and CDR2: SGHTA, FQGNSA. This CDR3 has 15 residues. Study observations and caveats: The cumulative frequency of public TCR beta families distinguished individuals who carried CMV together with the relevant HLA. Ex vivo, HLA-C-restricted CMV-specific TCR beta clonotypes prevailed over the rest of the response.

This receptor was taken from a human donor in good health (CMV status not recorded). Some clones in this sample may be carry-over from other donors' samples. The chain carries TRBV7-2 and TRBJ2-3, with 9 bases that match TRBD2. The source material was cultured PBMCs, sampled from culture after CMV antigen stimulation. The CDR3 is CASRYGLAWTDTQYF. In DNA, the CDR3 is TGTGCCAGCAGATACGGACTAGCGTGGACAGATACGCAGTATTTT. Looking up the rest from reference TRBV7-2 and TRBJ2-3 gives the full variable domain: GAGVSQSPSNKVTEKGKDVELRCDPISGHTALYWYRQSLGQGLEFLIYFQGNSAPDKSGLPSDRFSAERTGGSVSTLTIQRTQQEDSAVYLCASRYGLAWTDTQYFGPGTRLTVL.